A single sample is the source of the 25 T cell receptor beta chains below, sequenced in a study of CD8 T cells in cerebrospinal fluid in Alzheimer's disease. TCRdb re-called the 10x single-cell sequencing reads and gives one entry per CDR3 protein, without DNA. Found here are 1,000 to 1,300 distinct CDR3 sequences; the top ten clones hold under 10%. Sequenced sample: cerebrospinal fluid. Receptors originate from a human donor in good health.

Considering frequency, this clonotype is medium-sized (0.01 to 0.1%). The rearrangement joins TRBV19 to TRBJ2-3; the D gene TCRdb calls, TRBD2, cannot be checked with no DNA. CDR1 and CDR2 (germline): LNHDA, SQIVND (reference sequence). This CDR3 region has 15 residues. The CDR3 region is CASSSGLAGGGTQYF.

This clonotype is called medium-sized based on its frequency. V gene TRBV6-5 combines with J gene TRBJ2-7; the D call from TCRdb, TRBD1, cannot be confirmed without DNA. Germline loops: CDR1 MNHEY, CDR2 SVGAGI. The length of the CDR3 is 14 residues. CDR3: CASSPGTAGYEQYF.

According to its frequency, this clonotype is medium-sized. The chain carries TRBV2 and TRBJ1-2; TCRdb's D call, TRBD1, is unchecked because there is no DNA. Per germline, CDR1 SNHLY and CDR2 FYNNEI. The CDR3 contains 15 residues. This CDR3 is CASGGQGAGFYGYTF.

This clonotype ranks as large in terms of frequency. This sequence joins TRBV6-6 and TRBJ2-3; TCRdb returns TRBD2, unconfirmable since there is no DNA. The germline gives CDR1 MNHNY, CDR2 SVGAGI (reference sequence). CDR3 length: 13 amino acids. The chain's CDR3 is CASSRDSYSPQYF.

In terms of frequency, this clonotype is large. The chain recombines TRBV2 with TRBJ2-2; TCRdb returns TRBD1, unconfirmable since there is no DNA. This CDR3 spans 17 amino acids. The germline V gene has CDR1 SNHLY and CDR2 FYNNEI. CDR3 amino acids: CASTRSGAGVNTGELFF.

Its frequency marks this clonotype as medium-sized. The chain employs TRBV18 and TRBJ2-7; TCRdb returns TRBD1, unconfirmable since there is no DNA. CDR1 and CDR2 (germline): KGHSH, LQKENI. The CDR3 length is 14 residues. CDR3: CASSPGTASYEQYF.

This clonotype is called medium-sized (0.01 to 0.1%) based on its frequency. The chain has TRBV5-1 and TRBJ2-7; with no DNA, the TCRdb D assignment of TRBD1 cannot be verified. Per the germline V gene, CDR1 is SGHRS and CDR2 is YFSETQ. The CDR3 consists of 15 residues. The CDR3 here is CASSLGGGTGYEQYF.

This clonotype is identified as medium-sized from frequency. The J gene is TRBJ2-7, the V gene TRBV27; the D call from TCRdb, TRBD1, cannot be confirmed without DNA. The CDR3 has 13 amino acids. Per germline, CDR1 MNHEY and CDR2 SMNVEV (reference sequence). The CDR3 loop is CASSFAGGNEQYF.

This clonotype is classed as medium-sized by frequency. The genes are TRBV7-9 and TRBJ2-3; the D gene TCRdb calls, TRBD2, cannot be checked with no DNA. Germline V gene data show CDR1 as SEHNR and CDR2 as FQNEAQ (reference sequence). This CDR3 contains 14 residues. The CDR3 loop reads CASVGLGGTGTQYF.

By frequency, this clonotype is large (0.1 to 1%). This rearrangement joins TRBV7-2 to TRBJ2-7. This CDR3 contains 13 residues. CDR1 and CDR2 from the germline V gene are SGHTA and FQGNSA. The CDR3 sequence is CASSGLIGYEQYF.

Considering frequency, this clonotype is large (0.1 to 1%). The chain joins TRBV27 to TRBJ2-1; TCRdb indicates TRBD2, and absent DNA this call remains unverified. The germline CDR1 and CDR2 sequences are MNHEY and SMNVEV (reference sequence). The CDR3 spans 16 residues. This CDR3 reads CASSPHSSGSDNEQFF.

This clonotype is identified as medium-sized from frequency. The chain joins TRBV20-1 to TRBJ2-5; lacking DNA, the TRBD1 call made by TCRdb goes unchecked. The germline CDR1 and CDR2 sequences are DFQATT and SNEGSKA (reference sequence). The length of the CDR3 is 15 residues. The CDR3 sequence is CSARGNAGDSETQYF.

V usage is TRBV5-1 and J usage is TRBJ1-1; TCRdb picks TRBD1, but there is no DNA to check that call. Germline V CDR1 and CDR2: SGHRS, YFSETQ. The CDR3 covers 14 residues. CDR3 in amino acids: CASSTGLMNTEAFF.

This clonotype registers medium-sized by frequency. The chain employs TRBV27 and TRBJ1-6. This CDR3 region has 15 residues. Germline V gene lookup returns CDR1 MNHEY and CDR2 SMNVEV (reference sequence). The CDR3 loop reads CASSLSWQFNSPLHF.

Frequency places this clonotype as medium-sized (0.01 to 0.1%). The gene calls are TRBV3-1 and TRBJ1-3. The length of the CDR3 is 15 residues. Germline-derived CDR1 and CDR2 are LGHDT and YNNKEL (reference sequence). This CDR3 is CASSQGTGTPNTIYF.

This clonotype is identified as medium-sized from frequency. V gene TRBV11-2 combines with J gene TRBJ2-5; TCRdb names TRBD2, which stays unverified in the absence of DNA. From germline, CDR1 is SGHAT and CDR2 FQNNGV. The CDR3 has 16 residues. This CDR3 is CASSFWANPTQETQYF.

Judged by frequency, this clonotype is large. The V call is TRBV7-2, the J call TRBJ1-5. CDR3 size: 14 residues. Germline loops: CDR1 SGHTA, CDR2 FQGNSA. CDR3 in amino acids: CASSLLSFNQPQHF.

This clonotype shows up as large (0.1 to 1%) by frequency. V and J are TRBV24-1 and TRBJ2-6; there is no DNA to check the TCRdb D call of TRBD2. The CDR3 has 17 amino acids. In germline, CDR1 is KGHDR, CDR2 SFDVKD. CDR3 loop: CATSDSGPGSGANVLTF.

Frequency places this clonotype as medium-sized. The gene calls are TRBV27 and TRBJ2-1; absent DNA, TCRdb's TRBD2 call cannot be checked. CDR3 length equals 17 residues. Looked up from germline, CDR1 is MNHEY and CDR2 is SMNVEV (reference sequence). The CDR3 loop is CASSFLAGGLGRNEQFF.

Frequency places this clonotype as medium-sized (0.01 to 0.1%). The chain has TRBV18 and TRBJ1-2; TCRdb calls TRBD1, which cannot be checked without DNA. In germline, CDR1 is KGHSH, CDR2 LQKENI. This CDR3 comprises 18 residues. The CDR3 sequence is CASSPEMGQGPQNYGYTF.

Frequency places this clonotype as medium-sized. The rearrangement links TRBV6-5 to TRBJ1-5; TCRdb's D gene call, TRBD1, goes unchecked for lack of DNA. The CDR3 has 16 residues. Germline V gene lookup returns CDR1 MNHEY and CDR2 SVGAGI. CDR3 residues: CASSSARGQGDQPQHF.

Judged by frequency, this clonotype is medium-sized. This chain links TRBV4-2 with TRBJ1-4. The CDR3 has 14 residues. Per germline, CDR1 LGHNA and CDR2 YNFKEQ. The CDR3 sequence: CASRWAASNEKLFF.

Its frequency marks this clonotype as medium-sized. V gene TRBV5-6 combines with J gene TRBJ2-2; as DNA is missing, the TRBD1 call by TCRdb cannot be tested. Per germline, CDR1 SGHDT and CDR2 YYEEEE. The CDR3 spans 15 residues. The CDR3: CASSLGQQRGGELFF.

The rearrangement links TRBV20-1 to TRBJ2-7; TCRdb calls TRBD1, which cannot be checked without DNA. The CDR3 covers 14 residues. Germline CDR1 DFQATT, CDR2 SNEGSKA (reference sequence). The CDR3 region is CSPRKGAGAGEQYF.

By frequency, this clonotype is medium-sized. The chain has TRBV5-1 and TRBJ2-5; TCRdb indicates TRBD2, and absent DNA this call remains unverified. The CDR3 has 17 amino acids. The germline V gene encodes CDR1 SGHRS and CDR2 YFSETQ. The CDR3 loop is CASSSPASAGRQETQYF.